This T cell receptor (beta chain) was captured in a study of blood T cell repertoires in COVID-19. Study details: Researchers got acute and convalescent COVID-19 samples from the United States, Italy and Spain. Sources were T cells, B-cell-depleted T cells, or PBMCs; the material itself was cDNA or gDNA.

As handled by the study authors: Amplification of reference gene primers provided the estimated nucleated cell counts. TCRdb's copy holds only in-frame clones and misses some; the assay was immunoSEQ multiplex PCR. D and trimming were read from the DNA, whereas the V and J calls and clone size are those reported in that table. The sample records about 240,000 clones, approximately 80% being singletons. Germline assignment: CDR1 MNHNY and CDR2 SVGAGI (reference sequence). The CDR3 runs 13 residues. V was pared by 2 bases and J by 5 bases, with 9 bases between. The sequence was obtained from a woman of 80 years or more with acute or convalescent COVID-19. The sample consisted of peripheral blood. The chain uses TRBV6-6 and TRBJ1-1; D remains unclear. In nucleotides, the CDR3 is TGTGCCAGCAGTTACGGGGAGGAAACTGAAGCTTTCTTT. This encodes CASSYGEETEAFF.